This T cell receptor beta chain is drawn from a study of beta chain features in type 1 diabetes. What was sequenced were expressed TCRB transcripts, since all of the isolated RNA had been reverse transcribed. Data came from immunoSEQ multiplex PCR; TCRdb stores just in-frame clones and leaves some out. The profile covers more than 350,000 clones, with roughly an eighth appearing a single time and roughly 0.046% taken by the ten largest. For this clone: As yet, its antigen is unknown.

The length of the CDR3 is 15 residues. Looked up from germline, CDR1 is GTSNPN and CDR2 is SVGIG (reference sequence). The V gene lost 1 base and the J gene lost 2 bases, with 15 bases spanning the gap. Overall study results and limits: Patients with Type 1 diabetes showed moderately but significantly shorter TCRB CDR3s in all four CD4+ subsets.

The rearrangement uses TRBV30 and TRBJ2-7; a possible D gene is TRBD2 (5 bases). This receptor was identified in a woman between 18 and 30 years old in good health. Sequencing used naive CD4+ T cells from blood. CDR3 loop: CAWSEVRGRTYEQYF. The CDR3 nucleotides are TGTGCCTGGAGTGAAGTGCGCGGGCGAACCTACGAGCAGTACTTC.